The sequence of this T cell receptor (beta chain) was determined in a study of shared clonotypes between healthy human individuals. Study information: The cohort comprised a couple of women and a few men. Their ages spanned 18 to 49 years.

The protocol was immunoSEQ multiplex PCR, while the TCRdb copy is restricted to in-frame clones and leaves out a portion. The sample includes 2.3 million or so clones, 85% to 95% of them seen just once. This CDR3 has 21 residues. The V gene's germline CDR1 is MNHEY and CDR2 SMNVEV (reference sequence). V was pared by 2 bases and J by 4 bases, with 23 bases of the junction left unmatched. Caucasian adults residing in Nashville, Tennessee made up all the donors. The source is a young man in good health. Some clones in this sample may be carry-over from other donors' samples. The rearrangement links TRBV27 to TRBJ2-1, with 7 bases that match TRBD1. Material for sequencing was naive CD4+ T cells from PBMCs. The sample's subset: CD45RA+ positively selected. CDR3 DNA: TGTGCCAGCAGTTTACTTCCACCGGGACAGACGCTTTTGTCGGGGTACAATGAGCAGTTCTTC. Translated: CASSLLPPGQTLLSGYNEQFF.